What follows are 7 T cell receptor beta chains derived from one specimen sequenced in a study of cytomegalovirus exposure and HLA in healthy donors. It was with 60 Vbeta and 13 Jbeta primers that the PCR ran. Measured with immunoSEQ multiplex PCR; TCRdb has only the in-frame clones, and not every one. The table lists under 200,000 clones. Sequenced sample: PBMCs. All receptors come from a man younger than 40 in good health and CMV-seronegative.

The J gene is TRBJ2-5, the V gene TRBV5-1; D remains ambiguous. CDR3 length: 15 amino acids. V dropped 3 bases and J dropped 0 bases, with 12 bases sitting between them. Germline V gene lookup returns CDR1 SGHRS and CDR2 YFSETQ. The CDR3 region has the DNA TGCGCCAGCAGCTACCAGAAACACAACCAAGAGACCCAGTACTTC. Its translation is CASSYQKHNQETQYF.

The chain combines TRBV6-5 with TRBJ1-5; D unclear. V was cut by 6 bases and J by 7 bases, with 16 bases left in between. CDR1 MNHEY and CDR2 SVGAGI come from the germline V gene. The CDR3 loop spans 14 amino acids. The CDR3: CASRRAGVDQPQHF. CDR3 bases: TGTGCCAGCAGGCGGGCAGGCGTGGACCAGCCCCAGCATTTT.

J is TRBJ1-6 and V is TRBV15, with 7 bases aligning to TRBD1. V lost 2 bases, J lost 7 bases, and 5 bases stayed unmatched. The CDR3 is made up of 15 amino acids. Germline values: CDR1 LNHNV, CDR2 YYDKDF (reference sequence). CDR3 DNA: TGTGCCACCAGCAGATCCGGACAGGACAATTCACCCCTCCACTTT. It codes for CATSRSGQDNSPLHF. Filled out from reference TRBV15 and TRBJ1-6, the complete variable domain reads DAMVIQNPRYQVTQFGKPVTLSCSQTLNHNVMYWYQQKSSQAPKLLFHYYDKDFNNEADTPDNFQSRRPNTSFCFLDIRSPGLGDTAMYLCATSRSGQDNSPLHFGNGTRLTVT.

CDR3 nucleotide sequence: TGTGCCAGTAGAAAAGGACAGGGCTTTAATGAAAAACTGTTTTTT. Translation gives CASRKGQGFNEKLFF. This sequence joins TRBV19 and TRBJ1-4; TRBD1 matches 8 bases. The ends lost 6 bases at V and 4 bases at J; junction bases unmatched: 7. The germline gives CDR1 LNHDA, CDR2 SQIVND (reference sequence). This CDR3 has 15 amino acids.

On this clone itself: This is likely a read error, given that the CDR3 carries no conserved phenylalanine or tryptophan at its end. It is unclear where the CDR3 begins or ends on the DNA, so no DNA is shown, and the CDR3 is as TCRdb lists it. The genes are TRBV6-5 and TRBJ2-2; the listed D gene, TRBD2, was not tested against the DNA. Per the germline V gene, CDR1 is MNHEY and CDR2 is SVGAGI. Both ends counted, the CDR3 spans 13 residues. CDR3 protein: CASSYPETGELLL.

The rearrangement links TRBV7-2 to TRBJ2-7; no reliable D call. In germline, CDR1 is SGHTA, CDR2 FQGNSA. V lost 5 bases and J 7 bases, leaving 9 bases between the germline ends. This CDR3 comprises 11 residues. Written as DNA, the CDR3 is TGTGCCAGCAGCGCTCTACGGGAGCAGTACTTC. It is translated as CASSALREQYF.

CDR3 nucleotides: TGTGCCAGCAGTGCCCCCGGGACTAGCGGGAGAGGGGGCCAGTTCTTC. Translated: CASSAPGTSGRGGQFF. The rearrangement uses TRBV28 and TRBJ2-1, with 14 bases aligning to TRBD2. Germline loops: CDR1 MDHEN, CDR2 SYDVKM. CDR3 length: 16 residues. Trimming removed 5 bases from V and 13 bases from J; junction bases left unmatched: 13. The whole variable domain, filled in from reference TRBV28 and TRBJ2-1, reads DVKVTQSSRYLVKRTGEKVFLECVQDMDHENMFWYRQDPGLGLRLIYFSYDVKMKEKGDIPEGYSVSREKKERFSLILESASTNQTSMYLCASSAPGTSGRGGQFFGPGTRLTVL.